A selection of T cell receptor beta chains follows, all from one sample in a study of blood T cell repertoires in COVID-19. TCRdb keeps only in-frame clones here, not all; method: immunoSEQ multiplex PCR. Of 85,000 to 110,000 clones listed, roughly 80% are singletons. Sequencing input: peripheral blood. The receptors originated from a human donor in a cohort sampled during active COVID-19. CDR3s include the opening cysteine and the closing phenylalanine or tryptophan. A D gene is named only where the DNA matches it firmly. Part of the rows lack a size; the others show once, few, many or a class for expanded clones.

>TRBV19|TRBJ1-4|NA|few
TGTGCCAGTAGTTACCGCCTACTGAGAAGAGAAAATGAAAAACTGTTTTTT
CASSYRLLRRENEKLFF
>TRBV7-7|TRBJ2-3|NA|NA
TGTGCCAGTGCGGGGACCAGCACAGATACGCAGTATTTT
CASAGTSTDTQYF
>TRBV12-3/TRBV12-4|TRBJ1-2|NA|NA
TGTGCCAGCAGTCCGGACACAGGCTATGGCTACACCTTC
CASSPDTGYGYTF
>TRBV12-3/TRBV12-4|TRBJ1-2|TRBD1|NA
TGTGCCAGCAGTCAGGTGACAGGGTATGGCTACACCTTC
CASSQVTGYGYTF
>TRBV6-5|TRBJ2-3|NA|NA
TGTGCCAGCAGTCCCCTACTTACCCGGGCAGATACGCAGTATTTT
CASSPLLTRADTQYF
>TRBV6-5|TRBJ1-4|TRBD1|NA
TGTGCCAGCAGTCCGCGGGACAGACCCGAAAAACTGTTTTTT
CASSPRDRPEKLFF
>TRBV5-1|TRBJ2-3|TRBD2|NA
TGCGCCAGCAGCTCGGCTAGCGGGGGGCTGAGCACAGATACGCAGTATTTT
CASSSASGGLSTDTQYF
>TRBV18|TRBJ2-2|TRBD1|NA
TGTGCCAGCTCATCACGACAGGGAAACACCGGGGAGCTGTTTTTT
CASSSRQGNTGELFF
>TRBV19|TRBJ1-5|TRBD1|NA
TGTGCCAGCGGGACAGGGGGCAATCAGCCCCAGCATTTT
CASGTGGNQPQHF
>TRBV5-1|TRBJ2-5|NA|NA
TGCGCCAGCAGCTTCTGGTCGGGACAAGAGACCCAGTACTTC
CASSFWSGQETQYF
>TRBV11-3|TRBJ1-3|NA|NA
TGTGCCAGCAGCTTAGTGGGCAGTTCGCCTGGAAACACCATATATTTT
CASSLVGSSPGNTIYF
>TRBV9|TRBJ1-3|NA|NA
TGTGCCAGCAGCGTAGATCCCCGGAGCTCTGGAAACACCATATATTTT
CASSVDPRSSGNTIYF
>TRBV6-5|TRBJ2-7|NA|NA
TGTGCCAGCAGTTATACCGGCGGGCGGGAAGAGCAGTACTTC
CASSYTGGREEQYF
>TRBV2|TRBJ1-1|NA|NA
TGTGCCAGCACGGCGGGGCCGCCGATCGGGACTGAAGCTTTCTTT
CASTAGPPIGTEAFF
>TRBV11-2|TRBJ1-2|TRBD1|few
TGTGCCAGCACCCCGGGACAGCTCAACTATGGCTACACCTTC
CASTPGQLNYGYTF
>TRBV30|TRBJ2-3|NA|once
TGTGCCTGGACACAGGGCACAGATACGCAGTATTTT
CAWTQGTDTQYF
>TRBV6-5|TRBJ1-1|NA|NA
TGTGCCAGCAGTTCACACAAGAACACTGAAGCTTTCTTT
CASSSHKNTEAFF
>TRBV2|TRBJ2-1|TRBD1|NA
TGTGCCAGCCGGGACAGCTCCTACAATGAGCAGTTCTTC
CASRDSSYNEQFF
>TRBV11-1|TRBJ2-3|NA|NA
TGTGCCAGCGGTCTTTCCCAGAGTCGGGCAGATACGCAGTATTTT
CASGLSQSRADTQYF
>TRBV7-9|TRBJ1-1|TRBD1|NA
TGTGCCAGCAGCACGGGACAGGGGGCATTGGGAGCTTTCTTT
CASSTGQGALGAFF
>TRBV10-1|TRBJ1-1|TRBD1|NA
TGCGCCAGCAGCGCCGACAGGGGATCTGTAGCTTTCTTT
CASSADRGSVAFF
>TRBV5-4|TRBJ2-1|TRBD1|NA
TGTGCCAGCAGCTTGGACAGGGGTACCTACAATGAGCAGTTCTTC
CASSLDRGTYNEQFF
>TRBV5-5|TRBJ1-4|NA|NA
TGTGCCAGCAGCCGGGAGGCAACTAATGAAAAACTGTTTTTT
CASSREATNEKLFF
>TRBV28|TRBJ2-7|TRBD1|NA
TGTGCCAGCAGCGGACAGGGGTTCGAGCAGTACTTC
CASSGQGFEQYF
>TRBV4-1|TRBJ1-2|NA|NA
TGCGCCAGCAGCCAGGCTCCGGGACTCTCCGATGGCTACACCTTC
CASSQAPGLSDGYTF
>TRBV12-5|TRBJ1-5|TRBD1|few
TGTGCTAGTGCACCGGGACAGGGGTTTCGGCCCCAGCATTTT
CASAPGQGFRPQHF
>TRBV6-6|TRBJ1-2|NA|NA
TGTGCCAGCAGTAGCCGAGGGGGAACTAACTATGGCTACACCTTC
CASSSRGGTNYGYTF
>TRBV19|TRBJ1-6|TRBD1|few
TGTGCCAGTAGTCTGGACAGGGGAAATTCACCCCTCCACTTT
CASSLDRGNSPLHF
>TRBV4-2|TRBJ1-6|NA|NA
TGTGCCAGCAGCTCATACTCTGCGGATTCACCCCTCCACTTT
CASSSYSADSPLHF
>TRBV19|TRBJ1-2|NA|NA
TGTGCCAGTAAAGGGGCGGATGAATATGGCTACACCTTC
CASKGADEYGYTF
>TRBV25-1|TRBJ1-2|NA|NA
TGTGCCAGCAGTGTTCAGGGGTTTGGCTACACCTTC
CASSVQGFGYTF
>TRBV5-5|TRBJ1-5|TRBD1|NA
TGTGCCAGCAGCTTTACAGGGGGTAGTCAGCCCCAGCATTTT
CASSFTGGSQPQHF
>TRBV11-2|TRBJ1-2|TRBD1|many
TGTGCCAGCAGTTCATCCGGGACAGGGGGCGGTGGCTACACCTTC
CASSSSGTGGGGYTF
>TRBV5-3|TRBJ1-5|TRBD1|NA
TGTGCCAGAAGCTTCGGACAGGGCCCTAATCAGCCCCAGCATTTT
CARSFGQGPNQPQHF
>TRBV5-8|TRBJ2-3|NA|NA
TGTGCCAGCAGCTTGGGAGGTCATAGCACAGATACGCAGTATTTT
CASSLGGHSTDTQYF
>TRBV2|TRBJ1-2|NA|NA
TGTGCCAGCAGTGAAGTGCGGGGGGTAAACTATGGCTACACCTTC
CASSEVRGVNYGYTF
>TRBV5-1|TRBJ2-3|TRBD2|NA
TGCGCCAGCAGCGCAGGGAGGGAGGCAGATACGCAGTATTTT
CASSAGREADTQYF
>TRBV7-3|TRBJ2-1|TRBD2|NA
TGTGCCAGCAGCTTAAGACTAGCGGGATACAATGAGCAGTTCTTC
CASSLRLAGYNEQFF
>TRBV3-1/TRBV3-2|TRBJ2-5|TRBD1|NA
TGTGCCAGCAGCCGAGCCGGGACAGGGGTAGAGACCCAGTACTTC
CASSRAGTGVETQYF
>TRBV27|TRBJ1-6|TRBD1|few
TGTGCCAGCAGTTTAAGGACAGGATTAAACTATAATTCACCCCTCCACTTT
CASSLRTGLNYNSPLHF
>TRBV6-1|TRBJ2-2|TRBD2|NA
TGTGCCAGCAGTGCAGCTAGCGGGGGGGCGCGATACACCGGGGAGCTGTTTTTT
CASSAASGGARYTGELFF
>TRBV5-1|TRBJ2-3|TRBD2|NA
TGCGCCAGCAGCTTGGTTAGCGGGGGGGCTGATACGCAGTATTTT
CASSLVSGGADTQYF
>TRBV11-3|TRBJ2-1|TRBD1|NA
TGTGCCAGCAGCGAGAGACAGGGGAGCTACAATGAGCAGTTCTTC
CASSERQGSYNEQFF
>TRBV5-6|TRBJ2-7|TRBD1|NA
TGTGCCAGCAGCTTGGGACAGGGGACCTCCTACGAGCAGTACTTC
CASSLGQGTSYEQYF
>TRBV18|TRBJ2-7|TRBD2|NA
TGTGCCAGCTCGCCGACTAGCGGGGGTTTCTACGAGCAGTACTTC
CASSPTSGGFYEQYF
>TRBV10-3|TRBJ2-2|NA|NA
TGTGCCATCAGTGAGTCGACGGGGGGCAACACCGGGGAGCTGTTTTTT
CAISESTGGNTGELFF
>TRBV5-5|TRBJ2-7|TRBD1|NA
TGTGCCAGCAGCCACCCCGGGACAGGGCTCTACGAGCAGTACTTC
CASSHPGTGLYEQYF
>TRBV10-1|TRBJ2-7|TRBD1|few
TGCGCCAGCAGTGGGTCTCAGGGGGCTAGGGCACCACAGTACTTC
CASSGSQGARAPQYF
>TRBV7-6|TRBJ2-1|TRBD2|few
TGTGCCAGCAGCTTGGGACTAGCGGGGCGTCACAATGAGCAGTTCTTC
CASSLGLAGRHNEQFF
>TRBV3-1/TRBV3-2|TRBJ2-5|NA|NA
TGTGCCAGCAATAAGGGGGTTCAAGAGACCCAGTACTTC
CASNKGVQETQYF